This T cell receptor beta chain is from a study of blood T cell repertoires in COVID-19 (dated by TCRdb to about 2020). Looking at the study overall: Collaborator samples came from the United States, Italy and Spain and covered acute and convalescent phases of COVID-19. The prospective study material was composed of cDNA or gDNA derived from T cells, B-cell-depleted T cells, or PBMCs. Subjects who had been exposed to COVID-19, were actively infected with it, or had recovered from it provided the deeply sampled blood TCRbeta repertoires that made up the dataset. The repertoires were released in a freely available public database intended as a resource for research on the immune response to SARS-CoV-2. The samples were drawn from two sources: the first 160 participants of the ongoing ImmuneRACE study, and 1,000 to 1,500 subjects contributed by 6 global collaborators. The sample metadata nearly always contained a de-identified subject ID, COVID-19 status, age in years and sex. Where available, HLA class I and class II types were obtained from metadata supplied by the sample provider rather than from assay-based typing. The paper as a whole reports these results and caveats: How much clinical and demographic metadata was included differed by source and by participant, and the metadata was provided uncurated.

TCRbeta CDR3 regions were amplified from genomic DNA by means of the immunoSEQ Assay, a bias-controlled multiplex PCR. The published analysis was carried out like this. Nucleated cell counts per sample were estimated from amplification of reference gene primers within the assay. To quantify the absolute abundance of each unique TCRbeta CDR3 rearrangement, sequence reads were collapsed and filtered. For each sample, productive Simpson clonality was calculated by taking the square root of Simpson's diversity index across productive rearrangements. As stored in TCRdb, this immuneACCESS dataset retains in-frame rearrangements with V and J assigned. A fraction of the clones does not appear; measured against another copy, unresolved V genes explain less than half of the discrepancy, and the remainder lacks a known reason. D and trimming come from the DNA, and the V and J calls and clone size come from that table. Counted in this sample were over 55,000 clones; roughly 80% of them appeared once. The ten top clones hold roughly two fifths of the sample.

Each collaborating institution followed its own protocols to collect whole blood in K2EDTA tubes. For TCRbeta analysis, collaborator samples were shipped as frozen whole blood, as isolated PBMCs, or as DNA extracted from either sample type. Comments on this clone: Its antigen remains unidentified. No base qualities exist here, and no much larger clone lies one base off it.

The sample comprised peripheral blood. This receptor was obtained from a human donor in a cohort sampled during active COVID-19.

The DNA reads TGTGCCAGCAGTTACGGGACACAAGCTTTCTTT. It translates to CASSYGTQAFF. The receptor chain draws on TRBV6-2 or TRBV6-3 and TRBJ1-1; TRBD1 might be the D gene, on 6 matching bases. V lost 2 bases and J lost 9 bases; the stretch between them is 7 bases long. The CDR3 starts with the cysteine, ends with the phenylalanine, and has 11 residues. CDR3 DNA is the only sequence kept; it has 33 bases, read in frame from the first base. Per the germline V gene, MNHEY is the CDR1 and SVGEGT is the CDR2.